Each of the 23 T cell receptor beta chains below was sequenced from the same sample in a study of T cell repertoires in cytomegalovirus infection. Which antigens these TCRs recognize remains unknown. TCRdb ran MiXCR on the reads and lists one entry per CDR3 protein. This table holds some 920,000 distinct CDR3 sequences, roughly a third found once. The sequencing used cultured CD8+ T cells from PBMCs, collected from culture after CMV antigen stimulation. These TCRs come from a human donor in good health (CMV status not recorded). Some clones in this sample may be carry-over from other donors' samples.

The rearrangement uses TRBV7-8 and TRBJ2-7; D is perhaps TRBD1 or TRBD2 (6 bases each). CDR1 is SGHVS, CDR2 FQNEAQ, per germline. CDR3 length: 13 residues. Here the CDR3 reads CANSLGGPGEQYV. The CDR3 DNA sequence: TGTGCCAACAGCTTAGGGGGGCCAGGCGAGCAGTACGTC.

This clonotype came up many times. The genes are TRBV7-8 and TRBJ2-1; D is uncertain. CDR3 length equals 13 residues. V lost 4 bases, J lost 11 bases, and 15 bases lay in between. Germline V gene lookup returns CDR1 SGHVS and CDR2 FQNEAQ. The CDR3 DNA sequence: TGTGCCAGCAGCTACCAGAGACCCCAGAAGCAGTTCTTC. Amino acids: CASSYQRPQKQFF.

The chain uses TRBV11-3 and TRBJ2-7; the D gene is possibly TRBD2 (5 bases). The CDR3 totals 13 residues. With 5 bases removed from V and 6 bases from J, the gap between germline ends came to 14 bases. Per the germline V gene, CDR1 is SGHNT and CDR2 is YENEEA. In nucleotides, the CDR3 is TGTGCCAGCAGCCTCCAGGACTGGAGCGAGCAGTACTTC. It yields the protein CASSLQDWSEQYF.

V usage is TRBV28 and J usage is TRBJ1-2, with TRBD1 identical over 8 bases. In germline, CDR1 is MDHEN, CDR2 SYDVKM. Germline trimming cut 1 base from V and 3 bases from J; bases unmatched to any gene: 4. This CDR3 is 15 amino acids long. CDR3 bases: TGTGCCAGCAGTTTATTAGGACAGGGTCACTATGGCTACACCTTC. This encodes CASSLLGQGHYGYTF.

This clonotype has just a few counts. This sequence joins TRBV28 and TRBJ2-1, with TRBD1 matching 10 bases. Germline CDR1 and CDR2: MDHEN and SYDVKM. Trimming took 7 bases from V and 3 from J; bases not matched to a gene: 12. The CDR3 sequence is 17 residues long. CDR3 bases: TGTGCCAGCACCACCCCGCGGGGGACAGGGGACTACAATGAGCAGTTCTTC. It encodes CASTTPRGTGDYNEQFF.

This clonotype appeared a few times. The gene calls are TRBV6-6 and TRBJ2-1; TRBD2 matches 15 bases. The CDR3 is made up of 16 amino acids. Per the germline V gene, CDR1 is MNHNY and CDR2 is SVGAGI (reference sequence). The V segment lost 5 bases and the J segment 7 bases; nucleotides outside the gene matches: 6. In nucleotides, the CDR3 is TGTGCCAGCAGTCCGCGGACTAGCGGGGGGGTTAATGAGCAGTTCTTC. Protein: CASSPRTSGGVNEQFF.

The chain uses TRBV24-1 and TRBJ1-2; TRBD1 matches at 9 bases. V trimming: 10 bases; J trimming: 6 bases; junction bases outside the gene matches: 5. Germline assignment: CDR1 KGHDR and CDR2 SFDVKD. This CDR3 is 12 amino acids long. The CDR3: CATSRDRDGYTF. CDR3 DNA sequence: TGTGCCACTAGCCGGGACAGGGATGGCTACACCTTC.

This clonotype was observed at least ten times. The chain has TRBV7-2 and TRBJ1-1, with D uncertain. The V and J ends lost 3 bases and 6 bases respectively, with 20 bases between them. The germline V gene encodes CDR1 SGHTA and CDR2 FQGNSA. The length of the CDR3 is 16 residues. In nucleotides, the CDR3 is TGTGCCAGCAGCTTCTACGCGCTGGTGGAAAACCCTGAAGCTTTCTTT. Protein: CASSFYALVENPEAFF. The entire variable domain, with the rest obtained from reference TRBV7-2 and TRBJ1-1, is as follows: GAGVSQSPSNKVTEKGKDVELRCDPISGHTALYWYRQSLGQGLEFLIYFQGNSAPDKSGLPSDRFSAERTGGSVSTLTIQRTQQEDSAVYLCASSFYALVENPEAFFGQGTRLTVV.

J is TRBJ1-5 and V is TRBV7-6; 7 nucleotides align to TRBD1. This CDR3 spans 15 amino acids. V lost 5 bases, J lost 6 bases, and 10 bases stayed unmatched. CDR1 is SGHVS and CDR2 is FNYEAQ in the germline V gene. The CDR3 loop reads CASSHEQGLGQPQHF. DNA of the CDR3: TGTGCCAGCAGCCACGAACAGGGGCTGGGTCAGCCCCAGCATTTT.

The chain employs TRBV6-6 and TRBJ1-1; D remains ambiguous. V shed 5 bases and J shed 0 bases, with 7 bases lying between them. Looked up from germline, CDR1 is MNHNY and CDR2 is SVGAGI (reference sequence). The CDR3 contains 13 residues. The CDR3 region has the DNA TGTGCCAGCAGTGCTTACATGAACACTGAAGCTTTCTTT. This translates into CASSAYMNTEAFF.

This clonotype was detected only a few times. The CDR3 nucleotides read TGCGCCAGCAGCTTGCGGGGGCCAGGGGGCACTGAAGCTTTCTTT. This translates into CASSLRGPGGTEAFF. The J gene is TRBJ1-1, the V gene TRBV5-1; 7 positions agree with TRBD1. J lost 4 bases, V lost 1 base, and 7 bases had no gene match. CDR1 SGHRS and CDR2 YFSETQ come from the germline V gene. This CDR3 is 15 amino acids long.

This clonotype occurred a few times. CDR3 in amino acids: CASSFFAGGQGFHTEAFF. The DNA of the CDR3 is TGTGCCAGCAGTTTTTTTGCGGGAGGACAGGGTTTCCACACTGAAGCTTTCTTT. The chain links TRBV12-3 or TRBV12-4 to TRBJ1-1, with 8 bases matching TRBD1. Trimming removed 3 bases from V and 3 bases from J; junction bases left unmatched: 15. The CDR3 is made up of 18 amino acids.

In this sample, this clonotype turned up many times. This chain joins TRBV7-2 and TRBJ1-2; D may be TRBD1 (5 bases). Germline V gives CDR1 SGHTA, CDR2 FQGNSA. Trimming removed 1 base at V and 6 bases at J, with 9 bases between. The CDR3 is made up of 13 amino acids. This CDR3 is CASSLGGFNGYTF. The CDR3 bases are TGTGCCAGCAGCTTAGGGGGGTTCAATGGCTACACCTTC.

This clonotype has a count of ten or more. The chain carries TRBV7-2 and TRBJ2-3, with TRBD2 identical over 16 bases. The trim removed 6 bases at V and 3 bases at J, leaving 6 bases unmatched. The CDR3 spans 17 residues. From germline, CDR1 is SGHTA and CDR2 FQGNSA. The CDR3 spells CASRGLAGGRGTDTQYF. CDR3 nucleotides: TGTGCCAGCAGGGGACTAGCGGGGGGGCGCGGAACAGATACGCAGTATTTT.

J is TRBJ1-2 and V is TRBV6-2 or TRBV6-3; no reliable D call. Trimming removed 2 bases from V and 6 bases from J, with 13 bases in between. The CDR3 is made up of 14 amino acids. Per the germline V gene, CDR1 is MNHEY and CDR2 is SVGEGT. The CDR3 bases are TGTGCCAGCAGTTACCCTGACAAGCTTGATGGCTACACCTTC. Translated: CASSYPDKLDGYTF.

The chain is built from TRBV24-1 and TRBJ2-5; 9 nucleotides agree with TRBD2. V was pared by 4 bases and J by 3 bases, with 8 bases of the junction left unmatched. The CDR3 has 16 residues. Germline CDR1 and CDR2: KGHDR and SFDVKD. The CDR3 region has the DNA TGTGCCACCAGTGACGCCGCGGGGGGGACTGAAGAGACCCAGTACTTC. Translated, it gives CATSDAAGGTEETQYF.

The chain joins TRBV28 to TRBJ1-6; 7 nucleotides match TRBD1. CDR3 length equals 14 residues. The germline CDR1 and CDR2 sequences are MDHEN and SYDVKM. The V and J ends lost 6 bases and 6 bases, in that order; junction bases with no gene match: 5. The CDR3 is CASSSTGVNSPLHF. DNA for the CDR3: TGTGCCAGCAGCTCTACAGGGGTTAATTCACCCCTCCACTTT.

This clonotype has only one observation. V and J are TRBV7-9 and TRBJ1-1; D gene unclear. Germline CDR1 SEHNR, CDR2 FQNEAQ (reference sequence). This CDR3 contains 14 residues. Deletions cut 1 base from V and 7 bases from J, with 13 bases between. The CDR3 loop reads CASSLVDGFGEAFF. The DNA of the CDR3 is TGTGCCAGCAGCTTAGTTGATGGGTTCGGTGAAGCTTTCTTT.

There are many counts of this clonotype. The chain is built from TRBV4-2 and TRBJ1-1, with 7 positions matching TRBD1. Per germline, CDR1 LGHNA and CDR2 YNFKEQ. CDR3 size: 15 residues. J gave up 0 bases and V 3 bases, and 4 bases lay outside the gene matches. In DNA, the CDR3 is TGTGCCAGCAGCCAGGCCGGGACAGTGAACACTGAAGCTTTCTTT. This encodes CASSQAGTVNTEAFF.

This clonotype was recorded many times. V and J are TRBV7-6 and TRBJ2-3, with a tentative D call TRBD2 (7 bases). CDR3 length: 18 residues. V was trimmed by 1 base and J by 6 bases, leaving 23 bases between them. CDR1 and CDR2 from the germline V gene are SGHVS and FNYEAQ. CDR3 sequence (DNA): TGTGCCAGCAGCTTAGGGACGGGGGGCCCTTATCGCATGGATACGCAGTATTTT. Its translation: CASSLGTGGPYRMDTQYF.

The genes are TRBV12-3 or TRBV12-4 and TRBJ1-2, with D maybe TRBD1 (6 bases). The CDR3 has 14 residues. V gave up 4 bases and J gave up 6 bases, with 15 bases separating them. DNA of the CDR3: TGTGCCAGCAGTTCCGGACCGGGGGCGAATGGCTACACCTTC. Protein product: CASSSGPGANGYTF.

The chain recombines TRBV12-3 or TRBV12-4 with TRBJ2-2; perhaps TRBD1 as D (7 bases). Trimming pared 7 bases from V and 5 bases from J, leaving 14 bases between. The CDR3 extends over 14 amino acids. The CDR3 DNA reads as TGTGCCAGCACACAGACAGGGAGGACCGGGGAGCTGTTTTTT. Its translation is CASTQTGRTGELFF.

The chain links TRBV9 to TRBJ1-2; D ambiguous. Trimming shortened V by 0 bases and J by 4 bases, and 10 bases separated the two germline ends. The CDR3 extends over 14 amino acids. Germline CDR1 and CDR2: SGDLS and YYNGEE. CDR3 in DNA: TGTGCCAGCAGCGTAGGGCAAGGGATCTATGGCTACACCTTC. This gives the protein CASSVGQGIYGYTF.